This T cell receptor beta chain appears in the sequencing data of a study of T-cell reconstitution after alpha-beta-depleted transplantation in children. Study observations and caveats: Newly produced T cells mostly accounted for T-cell counts and diversity one year post-transplant. It was surviving recipient T cells and thymic progenitors that gave some patients high TCRbeta diversity at day 60. Reportedly, alpha-beta T cells present about two months post-transplant originated from several hundred expanded clones of graft origin.

This clonotype was observed many times. Its specificity is not known. The CDR3 consists of 15 residues. Germline CDR1 reads SGHTA; CDR2 reads FQGNSA. Trimming shortened V by 0 bases and J by 5 bases, and 14 bases separated the two germline ends. Library preparation (for TCRbeta) was performed with unique molecular identifiers. TCRdb reprocessed the PCR reads via MiXCR and lists one record per CDR3 protein. The repertoire consists of some 300,000 distinct CDR3 sequences, with about 9.4% occurring once and the leading ten covering 7.5%. The material sequenced was PBMCs, taken before TCRalphabeta/CD19-depleted stem cell transplant. The receptor's source is a boy in the first two years of life with acute myeloid leukemia, due to receive a stem cell transplant. The chain uses TRBV7-2 and TRBJ2-7; D is perhaps TRBD2 (5 bases). CDR3 protein: CASSLAGGATNEQYF. CDR3 nucleotide sequence: TGTGCCAGCAGCTTAGCCGGTGGTGCGACTAACGAGCAGTACTTC.